These 2 T cell receptor beta chains were sequenced from one sample in a study of blood T cell repertoires in COVID-19. Libraries were prepared by immunoSEQ multiplex PCR; TCRdb keeps only in-frame clonotypes and omits some of them. The sample comprises approximately 75,000 clones, approximately 80% of which are singletons, and around 7% rests with the top ten. The sequenced material came from peripheral blood. The receptors originated from a man between 25 and 39 years old with COVID-19, enrolled during active disease.

This clone was counted a single time. The chain joins TRBV5-1 to TRBJ1-1; 10 bases fit TRBD1. The CDR3 contains 16 residues. J lost 4 bases, V lost 6 bases, and 12 bases had no gene match. Germline CDR1 SGHRS, CDR2 YFSETQ. The CDR3 DNA reads as TGCGCCAGCACCAACGACAGGGGGCGAGTTGGCACTGAAGCTTTCTTT. Amino acid sequence: CASTNDRGRVGTEAFF.

The chain recombines TRBV19 with TRBJ1-5; TRBD1 matches 9 bases. With V trimmed by 3 bases and J by 9 bases, 6 bases remained unmatched. The CDR3 is 14 residues long. Germline V gene data show CDR1 as LNHDA and CDR2 as SQIVND (reference sequence). The CDR3 nucleotides read TGTGCCAGTAGTATCGCCGGACAGGGGAGGCCCCAGCATTTT. Translated, it gives CASSIAGQGRPQHF.